This T cell receptor (beta chain) is from a study of monozygotic twins with inflammatory bowel disease. Findings and limits, study-wide: A reduction in TCRbeta diversity (inverse Simpson) was seen in IBD patients relative to healthy co-twins.

Per-sample cDNA came from eight separate reactions. Each CDR3 protein gets one entry in TCRdb, which reprocessed the 5' RACE reads and gives no DNA. The data show approximately 160,000 distinct CDR3 sequences, and the top ten clones hold less than 8%. The CDR3 covers 16 residues. CDR1 is ENHRY, CDR2 SYGVKD, per germline. Comment on this clonotype: Its antigen is currently unknown.

The chain uses TRBV10-3 and TRBJ2-1. This TCR came from a human donor with ulcerative colitis or Crohn's disease, or a healthy co-twin of an affected twin (not recorded which). The sequenced sample consisted of blood. Here the CDR3 reads CAISESRRHTYNEQFF.